Described below is a single T cell receptor beta chain sequence and its context. The antigen is undetermined. The data stem from a study of cytomegalovirus exposure and HLA in healthy donors. Study-wide results and caveats: Most of the TCR beta V segments (in an earlier analysis) were productive either about 87% or about 30% of the time. In vitro assays verified that a few CMV-associated chains recognized CMV antigens specifically. Association with HLA alleles at 0.05 false discovery rate was found for about 17,000 TCR beta sequences in a later analysis. Excluded were some V segments that proved indistinguishable, including TRBV6-2 and TRBV6-3.

It was with 60 Vbeta and 13 Jbeta primers that the PCR ran. The table came from immunoSEQ multiplex PCR; TCRdb's copy has only in-frame clones and leaves some out. The repertoire holds 250,000 to 300,000 clones, about 90% seen once, with 1.7% in the top ten. CDR1 is SGDLS, CDR2 YYNGEE, per germline. The CDR3 sequence is 15 residues long. V gave up 2 bases and J gave up 5 bases, with 14 bases separating them. Material for sequencing was PBMCs. The origin of this receptor is a girl aged 2 to 10 in good health and CMV-seronegative. The V and J genes are TRBV9 and TRBJ2-1; D is possibly TRBD1 (5 bases). The CDR3 nucleotides read TGTGCCAGCAGCGTTCACCTCAGGGAAAACAATGAGCAGTTCTTC. Amino acid sequence: CASSVHLRENNEQFF.